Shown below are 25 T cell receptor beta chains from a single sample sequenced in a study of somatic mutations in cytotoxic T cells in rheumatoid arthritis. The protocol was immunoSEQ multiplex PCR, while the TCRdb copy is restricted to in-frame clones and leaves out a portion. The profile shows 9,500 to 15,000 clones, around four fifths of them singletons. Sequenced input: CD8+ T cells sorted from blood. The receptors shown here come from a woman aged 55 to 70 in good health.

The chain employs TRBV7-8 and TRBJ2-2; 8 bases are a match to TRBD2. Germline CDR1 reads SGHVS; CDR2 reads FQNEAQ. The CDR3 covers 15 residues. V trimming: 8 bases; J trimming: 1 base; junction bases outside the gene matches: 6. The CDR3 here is CASRQRGGNTGELFF. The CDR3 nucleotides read TGTGCCAGCCGCCAACGGGGGGGGAACACCGGGGAGCTGTTTTTT.

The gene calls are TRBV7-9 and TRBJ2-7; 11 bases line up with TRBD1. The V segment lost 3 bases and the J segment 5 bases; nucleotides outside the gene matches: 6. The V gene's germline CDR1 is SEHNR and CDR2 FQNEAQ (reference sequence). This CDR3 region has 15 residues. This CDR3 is CASSLSGQGADEQYF. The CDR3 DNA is TGTGCCAGCAGCTTGTCCGGACAGGGGGCAGACGAGCAGTACTTC.

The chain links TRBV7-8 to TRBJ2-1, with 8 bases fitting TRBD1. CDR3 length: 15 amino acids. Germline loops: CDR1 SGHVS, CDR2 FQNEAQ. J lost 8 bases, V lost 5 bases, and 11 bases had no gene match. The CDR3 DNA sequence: TGTGCCAGCAGCAAGTCGGACAGGGCTTATGATGAGCAGTTCTTC. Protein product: CASSKSDRAYDEQFF.

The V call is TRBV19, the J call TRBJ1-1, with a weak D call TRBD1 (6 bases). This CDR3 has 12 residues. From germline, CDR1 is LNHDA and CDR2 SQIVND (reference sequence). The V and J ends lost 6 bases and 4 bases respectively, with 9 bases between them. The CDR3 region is CASSQGTTEAFF. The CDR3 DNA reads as TGTGCCAGTAGCCAGGGGACCACTGAAGCTTTCTTT.

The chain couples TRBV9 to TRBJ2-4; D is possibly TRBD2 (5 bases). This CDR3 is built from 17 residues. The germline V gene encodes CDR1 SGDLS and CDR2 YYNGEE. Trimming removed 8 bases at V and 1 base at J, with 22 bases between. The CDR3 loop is CARIVRVILLAKNIQYF. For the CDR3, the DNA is TGTGCCAGGATCGTGCGGGTCATATTGCTGGCCAAAAACATTCAGTACTTC.

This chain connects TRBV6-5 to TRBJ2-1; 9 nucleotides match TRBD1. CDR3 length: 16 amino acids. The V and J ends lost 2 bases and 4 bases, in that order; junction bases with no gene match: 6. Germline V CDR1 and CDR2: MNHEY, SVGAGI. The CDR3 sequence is CASSYGTGWSYNEQFF. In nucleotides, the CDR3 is TGTGCCAGCAGTTACGGGACAGGGTGGTCATACAATGAGCAGTTCTTC.

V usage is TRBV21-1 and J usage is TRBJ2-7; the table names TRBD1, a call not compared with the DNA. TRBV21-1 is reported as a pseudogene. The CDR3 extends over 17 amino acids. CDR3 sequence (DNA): TGTGCCAGCAGCCGAACGGTTGTGGCAGGGGGAGGCCACGAGCAGTACTTC. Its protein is CASSRTVVAGGGHEQYF.

Here the CDR3 reads CASSLQAGANVLTF. CDR3 DNA: TGTGCCAGCAGTTTACAGGCTGGGGCCAACGTCCTGACTTTC. This chain joins TRBV27 and TRBJ2-6, with no clear D. The CDR3 sequence is 14 residues long. V lost 2 bases and J 2 bases, leaving 4 bases between the germline ends. The germline V gene has CDR1 MNHEY and CDR2 SMNVEV (reference sequence).

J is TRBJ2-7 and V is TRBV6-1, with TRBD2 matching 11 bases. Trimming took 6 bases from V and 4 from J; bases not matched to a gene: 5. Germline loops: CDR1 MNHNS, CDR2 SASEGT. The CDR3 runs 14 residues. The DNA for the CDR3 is TGTGCCAGCAGCTCGGGACTAGCGGTTTACGAGCAGTACGTC. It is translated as CASSSGLAVYEQYV.

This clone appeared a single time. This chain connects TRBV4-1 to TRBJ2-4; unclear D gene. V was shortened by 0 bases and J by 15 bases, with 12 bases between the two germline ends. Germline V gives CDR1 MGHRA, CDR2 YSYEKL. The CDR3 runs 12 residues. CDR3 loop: CASSQEAGRLYF. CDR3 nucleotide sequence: TGCGCCAGCAGCCAAGAAGCAGGTCGGTTGTACTTC.

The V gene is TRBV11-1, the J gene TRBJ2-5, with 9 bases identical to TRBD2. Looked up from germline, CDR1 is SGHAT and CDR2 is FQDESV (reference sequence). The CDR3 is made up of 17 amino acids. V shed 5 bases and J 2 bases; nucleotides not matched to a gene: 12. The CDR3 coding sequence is TGTGCCAGCAGCCCTGGACCCTGGACTAGCGTTCAAGAGACCCAGTACTTC. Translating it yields CASSPGPWTSVQETQYF.

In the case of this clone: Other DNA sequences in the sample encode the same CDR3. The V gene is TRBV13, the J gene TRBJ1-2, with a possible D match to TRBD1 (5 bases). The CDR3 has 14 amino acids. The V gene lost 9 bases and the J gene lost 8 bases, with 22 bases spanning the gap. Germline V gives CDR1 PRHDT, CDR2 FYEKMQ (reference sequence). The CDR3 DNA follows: TGTGCCAGTAGAAAACAGGAGATCGGAGACGGCTACACCTTC. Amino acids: CASRKQEIGDGYTF.

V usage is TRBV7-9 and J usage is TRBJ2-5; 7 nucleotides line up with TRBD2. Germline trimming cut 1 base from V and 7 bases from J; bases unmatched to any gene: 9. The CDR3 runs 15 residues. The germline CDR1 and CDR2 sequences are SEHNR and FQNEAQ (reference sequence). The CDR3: CASSLEPSGIGTQYF. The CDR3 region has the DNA TGTGCCAGCAGCTTAGAACCCAGCGGGATAGGGACCCAGTACTTC.

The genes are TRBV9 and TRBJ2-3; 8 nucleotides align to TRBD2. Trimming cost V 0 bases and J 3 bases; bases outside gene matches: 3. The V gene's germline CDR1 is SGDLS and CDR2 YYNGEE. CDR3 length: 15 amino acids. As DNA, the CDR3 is TGTGCCAGCAGCGTAGCGGGGGGGGTAACAGATACGCAGTATTTT. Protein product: CASSVAGGVTDTQYF.

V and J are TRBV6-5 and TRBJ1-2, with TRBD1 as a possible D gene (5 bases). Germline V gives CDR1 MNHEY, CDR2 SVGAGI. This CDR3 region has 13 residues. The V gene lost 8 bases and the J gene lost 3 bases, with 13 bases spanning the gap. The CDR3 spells CASGAGLYYGYTF. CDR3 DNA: TGTGCCAGCGGTGCAGGGCTCTACTATGGCTACACCTTC.

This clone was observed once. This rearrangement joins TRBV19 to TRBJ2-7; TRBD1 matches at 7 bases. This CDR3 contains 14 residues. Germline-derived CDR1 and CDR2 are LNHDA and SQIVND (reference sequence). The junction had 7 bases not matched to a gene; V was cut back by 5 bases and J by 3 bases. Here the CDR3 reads CASSLTGKGYEQYF. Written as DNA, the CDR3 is TGTGCCAGTAGTCTGACAGGGAAGGGCTACGAGCAGTACTTC.

The CDR3 bases are TGTGCCAGCAGCGTAGCGGGGGATTACAATGAGCAGTTCTTC. Translated, it gives CASSVAGDYNEQFF. This rearrangement joins TRBV9 to TRBJ2-1, with D tentatively TRBD2 (6 bases). The V gene's germline CDR1 is SGDLS and CDR2 YYNGEE. Between the trimmed V and J ends, which lost 0 bases and 4 bases, there was a span of 8 bases. The CDR3 extends over 14 amino acids.

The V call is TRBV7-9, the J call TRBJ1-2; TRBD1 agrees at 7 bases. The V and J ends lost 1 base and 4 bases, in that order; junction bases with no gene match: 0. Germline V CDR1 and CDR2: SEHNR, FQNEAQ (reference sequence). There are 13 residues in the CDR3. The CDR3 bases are TGTGCCAGCAGCTTAGGGACAGGCTATGGCTACACCTTC. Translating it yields CASSLGTGYGYTF. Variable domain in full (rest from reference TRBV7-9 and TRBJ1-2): DTGVSQNPRHKITKRGQNVTFRCDPISEHNRLYWYRQTLGQGPEFLTYFQNEAQLEKSRLLSDRFSAERPKGSFSTLEIQRTEQGDSAMYLCASSLGTGYGYTFGSGTRLTVV.

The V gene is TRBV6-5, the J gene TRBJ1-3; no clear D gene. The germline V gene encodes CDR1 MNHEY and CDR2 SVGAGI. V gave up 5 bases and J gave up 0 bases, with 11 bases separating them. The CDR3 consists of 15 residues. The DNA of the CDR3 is TGTGCCAGCAGTCCCGGAGGGAGCTCTGGAAACACCATATATTTT. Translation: CASSPGGSSGNTIYF.

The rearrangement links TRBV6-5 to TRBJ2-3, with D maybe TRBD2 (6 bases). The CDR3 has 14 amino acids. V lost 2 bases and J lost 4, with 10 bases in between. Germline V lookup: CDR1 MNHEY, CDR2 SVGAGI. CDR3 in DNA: TGTGCCAGCAGTTACGCGGGGCCCGCAGATACGCAGTATTTT. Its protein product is CASSYAGPADTQYF.

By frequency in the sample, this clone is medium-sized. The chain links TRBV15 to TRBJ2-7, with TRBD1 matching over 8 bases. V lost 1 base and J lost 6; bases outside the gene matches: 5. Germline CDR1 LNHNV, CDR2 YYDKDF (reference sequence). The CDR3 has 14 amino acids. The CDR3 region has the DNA TGTGCCACCAGCAGAGGGACAGGGAGTTCCGAGCAGTACTTC. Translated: CATSRGTGSSEQYF.

The CDR3 loop reads CASTGGGSSYNEQFF. The CDR3 DNA reads as TGTGCCAGCACCGGCGGGGGGAGCTCCTACAATGAGCAGTTCTTC. The chain is built from TRBV2 and TRBJ2-1, with TRBD2 matching 8 bases. V lost 7 bases and J lost 0; bases outside the gene matches: 5. The CDR3 loop spans 15 amino acids. Looked up from germline, CDR1 is SNHLY and CDR2 is FYNNEI.

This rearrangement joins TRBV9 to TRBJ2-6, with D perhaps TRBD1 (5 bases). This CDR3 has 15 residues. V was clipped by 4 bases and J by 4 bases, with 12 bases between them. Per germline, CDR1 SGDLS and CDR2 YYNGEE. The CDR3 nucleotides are TGTGCCAGCAGCACTTCAGGGTCCGGGGCCAACGTCCTGACTTTC. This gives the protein CASSTSGSGANVLTF.

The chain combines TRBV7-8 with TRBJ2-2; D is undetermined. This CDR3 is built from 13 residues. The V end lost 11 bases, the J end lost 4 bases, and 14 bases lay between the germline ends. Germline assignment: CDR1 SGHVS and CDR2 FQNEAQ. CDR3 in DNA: TGTGCCGGATTAGCTGGAATCACCGGGGAGCTGTTTTTT. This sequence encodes CAGLAGITGELFF.

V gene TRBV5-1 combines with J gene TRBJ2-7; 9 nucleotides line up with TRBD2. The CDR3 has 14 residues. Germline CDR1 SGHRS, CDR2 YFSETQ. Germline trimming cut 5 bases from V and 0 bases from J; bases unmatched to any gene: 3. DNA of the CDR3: TGCGCCAGCAGTTTGCGGGGGGGCTCCTACGAGCAGTACTTC. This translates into CASSLRGGSYEQYF. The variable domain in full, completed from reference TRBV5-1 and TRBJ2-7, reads KAGVTQTPRYLIKTRGQQVTLSCSPISGHRSVSWYQQTPGQGLQFLFEYFSETQRNKGNFPGRFSGRQFSNSRSEMNVSTLELGDSALYLCASSLRGGSYEQYFGPGTRLTVT.